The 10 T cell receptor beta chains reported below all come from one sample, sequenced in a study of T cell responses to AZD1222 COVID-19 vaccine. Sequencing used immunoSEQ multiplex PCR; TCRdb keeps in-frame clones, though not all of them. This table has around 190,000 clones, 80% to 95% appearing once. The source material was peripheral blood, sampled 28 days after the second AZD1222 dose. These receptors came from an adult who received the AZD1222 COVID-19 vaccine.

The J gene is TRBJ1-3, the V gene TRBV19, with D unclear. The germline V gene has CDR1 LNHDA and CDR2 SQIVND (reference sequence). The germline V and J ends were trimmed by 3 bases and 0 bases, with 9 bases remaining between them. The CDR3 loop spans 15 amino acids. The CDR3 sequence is CASSIGMNSGNTIYF. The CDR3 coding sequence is TGTGCCAGTAGTATCGGTATGAACTCTGGAAACACCATATATTTT.

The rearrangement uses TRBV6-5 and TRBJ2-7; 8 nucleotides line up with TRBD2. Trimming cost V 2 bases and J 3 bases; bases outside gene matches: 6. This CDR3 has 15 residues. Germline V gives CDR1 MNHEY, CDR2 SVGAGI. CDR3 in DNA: TGTGCCAGCAGTTACGGGAGCGGGGGCGGCTACGAGCAGTACTTC. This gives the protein CASSYGSGGGYEQYF.

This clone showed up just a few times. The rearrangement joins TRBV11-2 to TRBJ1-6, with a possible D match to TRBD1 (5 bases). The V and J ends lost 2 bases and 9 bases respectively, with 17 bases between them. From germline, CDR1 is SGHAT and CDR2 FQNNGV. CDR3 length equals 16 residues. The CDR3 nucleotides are TGTGCCAGCAGCTTAATGTCCTGGGCCGGGGGTTCACCCCTCCACTTT. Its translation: CASSLMSWAGGSPLHF.

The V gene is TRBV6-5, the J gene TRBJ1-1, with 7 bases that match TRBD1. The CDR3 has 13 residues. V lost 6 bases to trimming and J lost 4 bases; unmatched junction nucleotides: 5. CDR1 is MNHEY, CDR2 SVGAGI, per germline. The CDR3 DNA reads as TGTGCCAGCAGCCAAACAGGGGCCACTGAAGCTTTCTTT. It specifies CASSQTGATEAFF.

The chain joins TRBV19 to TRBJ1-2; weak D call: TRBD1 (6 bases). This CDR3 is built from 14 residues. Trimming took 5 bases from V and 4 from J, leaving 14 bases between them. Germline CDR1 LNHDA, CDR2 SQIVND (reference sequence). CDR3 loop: CASSSSGQGYGYTF. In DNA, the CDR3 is TGTGCCAGTAGTTCCTCGGGACAAGGCTATGGCTACACCTTC.

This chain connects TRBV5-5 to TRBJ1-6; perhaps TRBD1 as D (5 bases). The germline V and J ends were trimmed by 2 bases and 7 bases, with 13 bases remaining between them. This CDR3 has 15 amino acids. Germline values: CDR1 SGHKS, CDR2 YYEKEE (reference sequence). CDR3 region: CASSFQGSGNSPLHF. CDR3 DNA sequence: TGTGCCAGCAGCTTTCAGGGATCTGGGAATTCACCCCTCCACTTT.

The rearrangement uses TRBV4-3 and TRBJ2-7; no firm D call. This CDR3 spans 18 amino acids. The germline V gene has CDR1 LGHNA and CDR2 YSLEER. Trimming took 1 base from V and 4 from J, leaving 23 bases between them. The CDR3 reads CASSQATPRDNRWYEQYF. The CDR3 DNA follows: TGCGCCAGCAGCCAAGCCACGCCTCGTGACAACAGATGGTACGAGCAGTACTTC.

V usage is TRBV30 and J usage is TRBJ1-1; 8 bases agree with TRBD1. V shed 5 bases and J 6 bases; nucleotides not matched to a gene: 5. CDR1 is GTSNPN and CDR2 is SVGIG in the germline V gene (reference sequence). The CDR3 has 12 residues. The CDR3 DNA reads TGTGCCTGGGACAGGGGAGGTCCTGAAGCTTTCTTT. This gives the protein CAWDRGGPEAFF.

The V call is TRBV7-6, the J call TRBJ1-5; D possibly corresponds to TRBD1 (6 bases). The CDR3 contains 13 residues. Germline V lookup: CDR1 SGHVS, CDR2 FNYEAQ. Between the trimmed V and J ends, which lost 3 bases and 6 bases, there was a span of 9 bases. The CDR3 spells CASSLDRTQPQHF. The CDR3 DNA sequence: TGTGCCAGCAGCTTGGACAGAACTCAGCCCCAGCATTTT. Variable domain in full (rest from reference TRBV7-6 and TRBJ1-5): GAGVSQSPRYKVTKRGQDVALRCDPISGHVSLYWYRQALGQGPEFLTYFNYEAQQDKSGLPNDRFSAERPEGSISTLTIQRTEQRDSAMYRCASSLDRTQPQHFGDGTRLSIL.

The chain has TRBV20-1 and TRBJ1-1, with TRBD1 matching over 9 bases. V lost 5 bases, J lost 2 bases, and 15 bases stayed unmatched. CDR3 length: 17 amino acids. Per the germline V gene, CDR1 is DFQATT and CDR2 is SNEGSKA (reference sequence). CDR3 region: CSARGRGTGKENTEAFF. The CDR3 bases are TGCAGTGCTCGTGGCCGCGGGACAGGGAAGGAAAACACTGAAGCTTTCTTT.